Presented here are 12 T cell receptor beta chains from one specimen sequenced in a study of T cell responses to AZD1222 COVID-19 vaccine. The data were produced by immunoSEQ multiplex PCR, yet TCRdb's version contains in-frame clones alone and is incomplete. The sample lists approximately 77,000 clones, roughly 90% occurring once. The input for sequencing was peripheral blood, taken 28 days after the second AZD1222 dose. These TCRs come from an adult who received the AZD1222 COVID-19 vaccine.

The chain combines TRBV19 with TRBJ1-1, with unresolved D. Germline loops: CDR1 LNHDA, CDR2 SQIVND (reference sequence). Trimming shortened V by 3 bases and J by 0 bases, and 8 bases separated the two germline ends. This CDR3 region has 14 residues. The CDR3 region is CASSILGMNTEAFF. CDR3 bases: TGTGCCAGTAGTATCTTAGGGATGAACACTGAAGCTTTCTTT.

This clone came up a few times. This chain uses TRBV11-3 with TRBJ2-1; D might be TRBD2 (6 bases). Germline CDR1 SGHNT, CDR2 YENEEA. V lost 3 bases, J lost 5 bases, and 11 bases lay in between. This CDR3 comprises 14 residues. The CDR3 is CASSLMAGNNEQFF. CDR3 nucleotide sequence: TGTGCCAGCAGCTTGATGGCGGGGAACAATGAGCAGTTCTTC.

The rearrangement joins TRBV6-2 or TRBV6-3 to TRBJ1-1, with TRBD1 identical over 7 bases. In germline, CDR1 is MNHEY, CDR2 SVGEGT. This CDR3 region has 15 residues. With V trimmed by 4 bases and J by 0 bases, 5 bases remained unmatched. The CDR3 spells CASSFAGGMNTEAFF. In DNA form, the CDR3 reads TGTGCCAGCAGTTTTGCAGGGGGGATGAACACTGAAGCTTTCTTT.

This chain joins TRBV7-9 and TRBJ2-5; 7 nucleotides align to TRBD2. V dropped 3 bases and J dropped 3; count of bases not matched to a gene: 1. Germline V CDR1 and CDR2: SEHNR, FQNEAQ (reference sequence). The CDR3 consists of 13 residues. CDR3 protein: CASSFAGEETQYF. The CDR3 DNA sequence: TGTGCCAGCAGCTTTGCGGGAGAAGAGACCCAGTACTTC.

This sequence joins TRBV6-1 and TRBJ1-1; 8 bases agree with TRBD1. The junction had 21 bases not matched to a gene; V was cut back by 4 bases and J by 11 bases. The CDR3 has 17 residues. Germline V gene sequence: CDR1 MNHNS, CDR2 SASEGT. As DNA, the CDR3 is TGTGCCAGCAGTGCCCAAGGACAGGGATCGGTTCTTTTTTCTGCTTTCTTT. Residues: CASSAQGQGSVLFSAFF.

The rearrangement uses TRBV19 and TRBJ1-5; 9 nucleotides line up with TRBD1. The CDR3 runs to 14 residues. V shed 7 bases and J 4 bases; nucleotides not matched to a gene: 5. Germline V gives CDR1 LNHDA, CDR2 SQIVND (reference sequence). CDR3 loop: CASTKQGANQPQHF. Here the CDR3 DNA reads TGTGCCAGTACCAAACAGGGGGCAAATCAGCCCCAGCATTTT.

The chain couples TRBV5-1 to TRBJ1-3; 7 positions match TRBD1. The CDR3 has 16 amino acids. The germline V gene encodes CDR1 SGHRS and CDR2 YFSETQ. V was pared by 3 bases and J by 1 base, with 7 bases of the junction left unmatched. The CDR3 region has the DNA TGCGCCAGCAGCTCGGGGGACAGCTTGTCTGGAAACACCATATATTTT. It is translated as CASSSGDSLSGNTIYF.

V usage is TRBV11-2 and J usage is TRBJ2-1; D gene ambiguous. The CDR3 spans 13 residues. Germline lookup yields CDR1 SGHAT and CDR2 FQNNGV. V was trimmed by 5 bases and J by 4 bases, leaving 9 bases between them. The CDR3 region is CASSVSKYNEQFF. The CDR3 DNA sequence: TGTGCCAGCAGCGTGTCGAAATACAATGAGCAGTTCTTC.

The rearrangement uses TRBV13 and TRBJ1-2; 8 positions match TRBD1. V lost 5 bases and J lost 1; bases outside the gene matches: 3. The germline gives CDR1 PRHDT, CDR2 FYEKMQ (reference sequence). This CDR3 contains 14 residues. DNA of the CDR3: TGTGCCAGCAGCAGGGACAGGAGTAACTATGGCTACACCTTC. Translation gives CASSRDRSNYGYTF.

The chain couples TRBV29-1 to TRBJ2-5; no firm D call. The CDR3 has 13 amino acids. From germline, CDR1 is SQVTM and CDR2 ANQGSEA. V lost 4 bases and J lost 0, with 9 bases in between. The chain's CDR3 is CSVVLGYQETQYF. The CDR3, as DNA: TGCAGCGTTGTGCTGGGCTACCAAGAGACCCAGTACTTC.

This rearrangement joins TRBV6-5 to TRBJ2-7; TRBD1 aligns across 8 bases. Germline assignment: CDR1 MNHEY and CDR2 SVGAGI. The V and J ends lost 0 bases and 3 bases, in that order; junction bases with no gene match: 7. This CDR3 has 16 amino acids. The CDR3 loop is CASSYSSGTGNYEQYF. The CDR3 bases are TGTGCCAGCAGTTACTCCTCCGGGACAGGCAACTACGAGCAGTACTTC.

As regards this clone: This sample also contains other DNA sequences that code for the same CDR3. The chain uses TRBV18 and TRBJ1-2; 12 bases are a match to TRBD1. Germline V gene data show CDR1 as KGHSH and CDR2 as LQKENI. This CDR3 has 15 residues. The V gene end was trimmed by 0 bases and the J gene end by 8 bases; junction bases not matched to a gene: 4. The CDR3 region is CASSPPGQGAGGYTF. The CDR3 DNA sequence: TGTGCCAGCTCACCACCGGGACAGGGGGCCGGAGGCTACACCTTC.